This T cell receptor (beta chain) was retrieved from a study of T cells after yellow fever vaccination. Study information: When fractions had low cell numbers, they were prepared with SMART-Seq v4 Ultra Low Input. Study-wide findings and caveats: Contamination of FACS-sorted repertoires by abundant clonotypes from the bulk population could occur.

The CDR3 spans 15 residues. V lost 4 bases and J lost 7; bases outside the gene matches: 4. Germline V gene data show CDR1 as MNHEY and CDR2 as SVGAGI. This clonotype showed up just a few times. Its antigen is unidentified. TCRdb independently ran MiXCR on the 5' RACE reads; one entry per CDR3 protein. Here the sample spans 150,000 to 200,000 distinct CDR3 sequences, 9.5% to 12% being singletons. The V gene is TRBV6-5, the J gene TRBJ2-1; TRBD2 matches at 13 bases. Sequences were derived from CD8+ T cells sorted from PBMCs, sampled 15 days after the yellow fever booster vaccination. The sequence was obtained from a man younger than 30 who received the YFV17D yellow fever vaccine. The CDR3 DNA is TGTGCCAGCAGTTTCGGGACTAGCGGGGCTAATGAGCAGTTCTTC. Translation gives CASSFGTSGANEQFF.